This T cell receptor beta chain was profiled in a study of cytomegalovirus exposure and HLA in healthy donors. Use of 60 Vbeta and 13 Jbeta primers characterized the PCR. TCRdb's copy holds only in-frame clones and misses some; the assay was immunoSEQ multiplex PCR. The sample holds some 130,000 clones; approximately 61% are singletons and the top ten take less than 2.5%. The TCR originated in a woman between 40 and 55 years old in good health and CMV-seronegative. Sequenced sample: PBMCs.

CDR3 protein: CATSRDQGLSNQPQHF. The CDR3 bases are TGTGCCACCAGCAGAGACCAGGGGCTTAGCAATCAGCCCCAGCATTTT. This rearrangement joins TRBV15 to TRBJ1-5, with D possibly being TRBD1 (6 bases). This CDR3 has 16 amino acids. Germline V lookup: CDR1 LNHNV, CDR2 YYDKDF (reference sequence). V dropped 0 bases and J dropped 0 bases, with 9 bases sitting between them.